Listed here is a single T cell receptor beta chain. This clonotype was seen ten or more times. The antigen it recognizes is unknown. No base qualities exist here, and no much larger clone lies one base off it. These data belong to a study of regulatory T cells in long-lasting Graves disease (dated by TCRdb to the early 2020s). Regarding the study in general: Patients with newly diagnosed Graves' disease had been on antithyroid drugs for under 3 months. Peripheral blood TCR sequencing and RNA sequencing compared persistent Graves' disease patients with newly diagnosed Graves' disease patients. The study took place in China and was registered as a clinical trial. A total of about 35 samples underwent TCR sequencing, from roughly 13 patients with persistent Graves' disease and 20 or so patients with newly diagnosed Graves' disease. Points the paper makes about the study in general: Sequencing and analysis were restricted to the TCR beta chain. The authors noted that the small sample size was a limitation that may lower accuracy. Persistent disease showed preferential use of TRBV28, TRBJ1-2 and TRBJ2-5, whereas newly diagnosed disease favored TRBV20-1 and TRBJ2-1. A larger number of public clonotypes was shared among persistent patients (approximately 2,500) than among newly diagnosed patients (approximately 930). The study examined only peripheral blood because the primary lesion, thyroid tissue, could not be accessed. Persistent Graves' disease patients showed lower TCR Shannon entropy and fewer highly expanded clones than newly diagnosed patients, suggesting clonal expansion.

Libraries came from multiplex PCR. The sequencer was an Illumina HiSeq 4000. iRepertoire HTBI primers and Arm-PCR amplification of CDR3 regions were used to construct TCR beta libraries. Gel purification was performed on PCR products prior to sequencing. For the original study's pipeline: Gene usage analysis of CDR3 amino acid clonotypes used the approximately 62 TRBV and around 13 TRBJ segments found across samples. COPE and FqMerger were used to merge the filtered high-quality paired reads into contigs. Contigs were aligned with BLAST to IMGT TRBV, TRBD and TRBJ reference genes, and CDR3 was defined per IMGT. Any clonotype with a frequency above 0.1% was counted as a highly expanded clone. Repertoire diversity was measured by Shannon entropy, and V-J evenness by the Gini coefficient. Public clonotypes were defined as clonotypes shared by more than one individual. The public reads were reanalyzed by TCRdb: fastp trimming at Q25, MiXCR alignment, in-frame beta chains only. A single entry per CDR3 protein holds the most common genes and DNA from its merged rows. The V and J calls reflect TCRdb's pipeline rather than the authors' work. Counted in this sample were some 340,000 distinct CDR3 sequences; approximately 12% of them appeared once. The ten largest clonotypes hold approximately 17% of the sample.

The CDR3 spans 15 residues, from the cysteine through the phenylalanine. The CDR3 DNA has 45 bases and is translated from base 1. Unmatched junction bases come to 14, with V trimmed by 5 bases and J by 6 bases. Based on the germline V gene (reference sequence), the CDR1 and CDR2 sequences are DFQATT and SNEGSKA. This specimen's time point label, per the study, means: newly diagnosed GD, antithyroid drugs for less than 3 months. RNA was extracted from PBMCs in TRIzol for both TCR sequencing and RNA sequencing. The diagnosis of Graves' disease followed American Thyroid Association guidelines. The patients came from an endocrinology department in Xi'an, China. Each patient gave about 8.1 milliliters of peripheral blood, collected in an EDTA anticoagulant tube. Ficoll Paque Plus density gradient separation was used to isolate PBMCs, and no additional T cell sorting was done. RNA quality was checked with an Agilent 2100 Bioanalyzer and agarose gel, and concentration with a NanoDrop 2000.

This same sample was also part of a study on T cells in Graves' hyperthyroidism and ophthalmopathy. The second study also describes: Stable Graves' hyperthyroidism was defined as no progression to ophthalmopathy during 18 months of follow-up. Hyperthyroidism patients were aged 18 to 65 years and newly diagnosed, with disease duration of less than 2 months. Any patient with an uncontrolled infection, another autoimmune disease, pregnancy or lactation was excluded. Clinical symptoms, serum thyroxine and TRAb, thyroid ultrasound, and orbital computed tomography formed the basis for the diagnoses. A first-round RT-PCR of the TCR CDR3 used the HTBI primer set with the Qiagen OneStep RT-PCR kit. Most expanded thyroid clonotypes (frequency above 0.001) were also found in blood, which suggests that blood repertoires may mirror thyroid immune responses. A 13 V-J signature model separated ophthalmopathy from stable hyperthyroidism, with around 90% sensitivity and roughly 81% specificity in cross-validation and 80%/75% in testing. During validation, the model predicted progression to ophthalmopathy a median of approximately 6 months ahead of onset, with roughly 65% sensitivity and 72% to 85% specificity. To identify TCR V-J signatures that set the groups apart, the researchers used a discovery cohort of 90 to 100 patients, made up of roughly 40 with Graves' ophthalmopathy and 55 to 65 with stable Graves' hyperthyroidism. An independent validation cohort of around 19 hyperthyroidism patients and some 15 patients who later progressed to ophthalmopathy tested prospective prediction of ophthalmopathy. The roughly 100 discovery patients were randomly divided into training and test sets at a 7:3 ratio. In several Graves' hyperthyroidism patients, the study also compared T-cell repertoires from thyroid tissue with T-cell repertoires from blood. After blood sampling, hyperthyroidism patients were treated with methimazole at a starting dose of 30 mg daily, and ophthalmopathy patients were treated with high-dose intravenous methylprednisolone. A second multiplex PCR round built the libraries, followed by size selection and purification. Paired-end sequencing of the libraries was performed with 100 bp reads on an Illumina HiSeq2000. SOAPnuke was used to process the raw data, throwing out any read that contained adapters or uncalled bases, had a mean Phred below 15, or lacked an exact constant-primer or identifier match. High-quality paired reads were merged using COPE v1.2.5, and each unique nucleotide sequence was defined as a clonotype. MiTCR v1.1 was used to align the clonotypes against IMGT TRBV, TRBD and TRBJ reference segments. The analysis included only V-J combinations with a frequency above 0.0001, which together covered around 99% of the repertoires. A TCS score was defined as the ratio between F50 (clonal expansion) and ExV (chaos), using BLOSUM62-based TCRdist between CDR3 peptides within each V-J. Welch's t-statistics and random forest reduced around 510 V-J features to 13, which were used in a naive Bayes classifier (R e1071). Sample size was not statistically predetermined, and blinding of investigators to group allocation was not performed. TCR Vbeta CDR3 sequencing of roughly 140 peripheral blood samples (around 45 ophthalmopathy, about 75 hyperthyroidism and some 17 progressor patients) is reported in the paper.

The specimen was peripheral blood mononuclear cells (PBMCs), collected at new diagnosis, from a patient treated with antithyroid drugs. This TCR derives from a young woman with Graves disease. Donor details come from another sample of the same person, matched by shared clones. In this chain, TRBV20-1 is recombined with TRBJ2-3, with 7 bases matching TRBD2. CDR3 loop: CSAPGLAREGDTQYF. The bases are TGCAGTGCTCCTGGGCTAGCGAGGGAGGGGGATACGCAGTATTTT.